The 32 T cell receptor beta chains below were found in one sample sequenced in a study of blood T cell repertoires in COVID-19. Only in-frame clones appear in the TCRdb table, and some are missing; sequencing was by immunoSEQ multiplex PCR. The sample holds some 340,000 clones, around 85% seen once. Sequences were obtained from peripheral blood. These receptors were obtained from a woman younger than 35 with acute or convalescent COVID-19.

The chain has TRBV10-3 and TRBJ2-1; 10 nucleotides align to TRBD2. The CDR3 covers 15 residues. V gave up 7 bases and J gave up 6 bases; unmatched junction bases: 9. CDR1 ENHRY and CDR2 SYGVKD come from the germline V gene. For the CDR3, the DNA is TGTGCCATCACCGCGAGACTAGCGGGCACCAATGAGCAGTTCTTC. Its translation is CAITARLAGTNEQFF.

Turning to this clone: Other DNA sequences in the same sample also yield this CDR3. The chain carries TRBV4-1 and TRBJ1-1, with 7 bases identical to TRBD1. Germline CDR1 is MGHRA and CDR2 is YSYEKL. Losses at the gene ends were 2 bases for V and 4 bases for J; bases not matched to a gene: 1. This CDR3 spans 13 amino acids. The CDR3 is CASSQYRGTEAFF. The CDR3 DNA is TGCGCCAGCAGCCAATACAGGGGCACTGAAGCTTTCTTT.

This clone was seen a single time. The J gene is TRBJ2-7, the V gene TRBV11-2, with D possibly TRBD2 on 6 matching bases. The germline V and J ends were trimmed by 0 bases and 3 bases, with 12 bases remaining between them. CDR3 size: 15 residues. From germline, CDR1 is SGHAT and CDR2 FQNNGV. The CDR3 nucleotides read TGTGCCAGCAGCTTAGAGGAGGGCCTCATCTACGAGCAGTACTTC. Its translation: CASSLEEGLIYEQYF.

The CDR3 nucleotides are TGTGCCACCAGTGACCCCATGCCGGGACAGGAAATTAGGGTGAATTCACCCCTCCACTTT. Translating gives CATSDPMPGQEIRVNSPLHF. This chain connects TRBV24-1 to TRBJ1-6; TRBD1 aligns across 8 bases. V lost 4 bases to trimming and J lost 7 bases; unmatched junction nucleotides: 20. The CDR3 is 20 amino acids. Germline V gives CDR1 KGHDR, CDR2 SFDVKD.

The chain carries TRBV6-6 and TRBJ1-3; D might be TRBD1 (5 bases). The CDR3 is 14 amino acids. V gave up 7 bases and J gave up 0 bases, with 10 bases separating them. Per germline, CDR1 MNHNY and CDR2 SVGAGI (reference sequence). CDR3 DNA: TGTGCCAGCACCCCAGACAGCTCTGGAAACACCATATATTTT. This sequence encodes CASTPDSSGNTIYF.

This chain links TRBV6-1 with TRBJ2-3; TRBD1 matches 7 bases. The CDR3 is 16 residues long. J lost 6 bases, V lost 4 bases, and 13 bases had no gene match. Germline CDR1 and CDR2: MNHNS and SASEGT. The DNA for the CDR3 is TGTGCCAGCAGTGTCCGAGGGGGCATTCTGAGTGATACGCAGTATTTT. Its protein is CASSVRGGILSDTQYF.

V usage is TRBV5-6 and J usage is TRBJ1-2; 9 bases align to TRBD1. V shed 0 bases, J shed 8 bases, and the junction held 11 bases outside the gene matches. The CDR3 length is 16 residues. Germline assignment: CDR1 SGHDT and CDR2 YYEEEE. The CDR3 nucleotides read TGTGCCAGCAGCTTGGATGAAGTACAGGGGGCAGAAGGCTACACCTTC. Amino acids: CASSLDEVQGAEGYTF.

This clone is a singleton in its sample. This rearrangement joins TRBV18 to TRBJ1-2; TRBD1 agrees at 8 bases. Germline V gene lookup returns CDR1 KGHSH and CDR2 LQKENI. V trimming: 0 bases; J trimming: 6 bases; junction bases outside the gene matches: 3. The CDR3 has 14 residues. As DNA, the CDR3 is TGTGCCAGCTCACCACCGGGACAGGAGGATGGCTACACCTTC. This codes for CASSPPGQEDGYTF. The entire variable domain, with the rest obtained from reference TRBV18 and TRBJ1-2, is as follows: NAGVMQNPRHLVRRRGQEARLRCSPMKGHSHVYWYRQLPEEGLKFMVYLQKENIIDESGMPKERFSAEFPKEGPSILRIQQVVRGDSAAYFCASSPPGQEDGYTFGSGTRLTVV.

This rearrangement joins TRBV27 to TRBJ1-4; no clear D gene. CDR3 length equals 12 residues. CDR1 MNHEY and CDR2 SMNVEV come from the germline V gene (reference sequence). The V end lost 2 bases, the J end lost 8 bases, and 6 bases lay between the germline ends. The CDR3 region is CASSLRGEKLFF. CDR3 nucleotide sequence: TGTGCCAGCAGTTTAAGAGGAGAAAAACTGTTTTTT.

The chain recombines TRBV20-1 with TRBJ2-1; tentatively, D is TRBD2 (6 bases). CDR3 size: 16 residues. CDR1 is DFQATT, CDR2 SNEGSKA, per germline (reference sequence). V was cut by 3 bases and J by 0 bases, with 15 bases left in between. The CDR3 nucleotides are TGCAGTGCTAGTGCGGGACTGCAAAGCTCCTACAATGAGCAGTTCTTC. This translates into CSASAGLQSSYNEQFF.

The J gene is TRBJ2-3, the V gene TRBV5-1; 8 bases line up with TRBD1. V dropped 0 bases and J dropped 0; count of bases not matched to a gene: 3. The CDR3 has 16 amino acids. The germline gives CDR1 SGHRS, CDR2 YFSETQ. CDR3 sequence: CASSLAGGSSTDTQYF. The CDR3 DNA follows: TGCGCCAGCAGCTTGGCAGGGGGCTCTAGCACAGATACGCAGTATTTT.

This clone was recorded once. The DNA of the CDR3 is TGTGCCAGCAGCCCACCCGGGGGGACAGGGGACAATGAGCAGTTCTTC. Translated: CASSPPGGTGDNEQFF. J is TRBJ2-1 and V is TRBV11-2, with 10 bases lining up with TRBD1. With 5 bases clipped from V and 5 bases from J, the junction kept 9 bases outside the gene matches. This CDR3 comprises 16 residues. CDR1 is SGHAT, CDR2 FQNNGV, per germline.

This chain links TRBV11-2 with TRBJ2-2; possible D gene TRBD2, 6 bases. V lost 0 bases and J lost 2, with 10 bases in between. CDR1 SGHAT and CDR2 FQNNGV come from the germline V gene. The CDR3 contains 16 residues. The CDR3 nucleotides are TGTGCCAGCAGCTTAGAGTATACTAGCAACACCGGGGAGCTGTTTTTT. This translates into CASSLEYTSNTGELFF.

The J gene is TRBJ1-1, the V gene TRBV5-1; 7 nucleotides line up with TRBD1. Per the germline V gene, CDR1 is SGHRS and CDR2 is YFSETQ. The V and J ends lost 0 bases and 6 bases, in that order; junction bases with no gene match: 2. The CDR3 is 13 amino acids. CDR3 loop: CASSLEGTAEAFF. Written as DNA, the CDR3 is TGCGCCAGCAGCTTGGAGGGGACAGCTGAAGCTTTCTTT.

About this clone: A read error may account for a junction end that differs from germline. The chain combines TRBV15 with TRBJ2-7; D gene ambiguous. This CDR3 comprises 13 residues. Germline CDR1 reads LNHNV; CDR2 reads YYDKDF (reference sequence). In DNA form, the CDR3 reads TGTGCCACCAGCGGAGACGGTACCTACGAGCAGTACTTC. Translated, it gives CATSGDGTYEQYF.

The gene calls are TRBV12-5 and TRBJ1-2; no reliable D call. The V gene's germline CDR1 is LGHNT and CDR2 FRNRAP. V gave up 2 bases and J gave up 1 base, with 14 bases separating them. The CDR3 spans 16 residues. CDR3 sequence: CASGLLLGRDNYGYTF. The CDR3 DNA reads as TGTGCTAGTGGTTTGCTCCTTGGGAGGGATAACTATGGCTACACCTTC.

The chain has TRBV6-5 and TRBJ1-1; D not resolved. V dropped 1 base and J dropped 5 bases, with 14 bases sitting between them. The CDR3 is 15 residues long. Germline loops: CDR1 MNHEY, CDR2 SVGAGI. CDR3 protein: CASSYFGSWRTEAFF. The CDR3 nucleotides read TGTGCCAGCAGTTACTTTGGGTCTTGGCGGACTGAAGCTTTCTTT.

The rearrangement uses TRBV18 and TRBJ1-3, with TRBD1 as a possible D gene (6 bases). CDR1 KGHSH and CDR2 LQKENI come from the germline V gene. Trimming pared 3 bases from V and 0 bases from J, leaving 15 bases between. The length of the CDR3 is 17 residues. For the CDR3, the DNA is TGTGCCAGCTCACCCCGAGTCGAACAGGGCTCTGGAAACACCATATATTTT. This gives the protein CASSPRVEQGSGNTIYF.

DNA for the CDR3: TGTGCCAGTACGGGATATCAAGAGACCCAGTACTTC. Translating gives CASTGYQETQYF. V usage is TRBV2 and J usage is TRBJ2-5; perhaps TRBD2 as D (5 bases). The ends were cut back, 9 bases at V and 2 bases at J, with 10 bases in the middle. Germline values: CDR1 SNHLY, CDR2 FYNNEI. The CDR3 is 12 amino acids.

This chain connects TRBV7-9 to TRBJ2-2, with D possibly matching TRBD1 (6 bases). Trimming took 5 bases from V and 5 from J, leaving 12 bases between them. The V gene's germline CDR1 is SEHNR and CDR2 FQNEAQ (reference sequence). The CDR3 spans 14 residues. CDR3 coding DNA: TGTGCCAGCAGCCCCACAGGGTTTACCGGGGAGCTGTTTTTT. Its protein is CASSPTGFTGELFF.

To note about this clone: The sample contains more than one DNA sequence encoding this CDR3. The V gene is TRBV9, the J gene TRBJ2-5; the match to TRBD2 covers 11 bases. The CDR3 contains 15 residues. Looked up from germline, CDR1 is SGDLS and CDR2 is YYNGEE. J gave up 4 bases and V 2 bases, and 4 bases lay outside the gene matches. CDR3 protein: CASSVGLAGGETQYF. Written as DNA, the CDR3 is TGTGCCAGCAGCGTCGGACTAGCGGGTGGAGAGACCCAGTACTTC. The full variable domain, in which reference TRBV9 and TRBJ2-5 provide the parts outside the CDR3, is DSGVTQTPKHLITATGQRVTLRCSPRSGDLSVYWYQQSLDQGLQFLIQYYNGEERAKGNILERFSAQQFPDLHSELNLSSLELGDSALYFCASSVGLAGGETQYFGPGTRLLVL.

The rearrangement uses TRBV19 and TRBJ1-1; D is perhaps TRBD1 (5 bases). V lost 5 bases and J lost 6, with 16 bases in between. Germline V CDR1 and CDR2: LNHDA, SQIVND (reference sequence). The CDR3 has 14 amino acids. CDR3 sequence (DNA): TGTGCCAGTAGTGTTGGGGGGTTCAAGGCTGAAGCTTTCTTT. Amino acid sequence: CASSVGGFKAEAFF.

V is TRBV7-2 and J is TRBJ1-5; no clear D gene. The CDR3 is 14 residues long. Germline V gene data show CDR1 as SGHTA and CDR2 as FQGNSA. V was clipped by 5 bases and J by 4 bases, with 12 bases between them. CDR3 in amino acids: CASSPEVQNQPQHF. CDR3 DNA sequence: TGTGCCAGCAGCCCCGAGGTCCAAAATCAGCCCCAGCATTTT.

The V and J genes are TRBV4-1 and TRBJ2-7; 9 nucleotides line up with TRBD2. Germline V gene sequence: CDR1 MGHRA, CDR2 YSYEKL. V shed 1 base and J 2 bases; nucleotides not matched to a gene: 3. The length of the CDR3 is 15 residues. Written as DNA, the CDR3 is TGCGCCAGCAGCCAAGTCCTAGCGGGAACCTACGAGCAGTACTTC. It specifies CASSQVLAGTYEQYF.

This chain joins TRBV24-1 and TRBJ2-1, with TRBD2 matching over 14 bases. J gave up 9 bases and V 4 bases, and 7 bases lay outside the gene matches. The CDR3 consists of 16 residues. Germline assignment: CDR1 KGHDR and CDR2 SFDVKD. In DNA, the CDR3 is TGTGCCACCAGTGACGCCGGGACTAGCGGGAGTACTGAGCAGTTCTTC. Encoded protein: CATSDAGTSGSTEQFF.

The CDR3 nucleotides are TGTGCCAGCAGCTTAGAGGGGACTACAGGAGCTTTCTTT. Translation: CASSLEGTTGAFF. The chain carries TRBV7-9 and TRBJ1-1, with a possible D match to TRBD1 (5 bases). V was cut by 1 base and J by 10 bases, with 13 bases left in between. This CDR3 has 13 residues. Germline-derived CDR1 and CDR2 are SEHNR and FQNEAQ (reference sequence). Variable domain in full (rest from reference TRBV7-9 and TRBJ1-1): DTGVSQNPRHKITKRGQNVTFRCDPISEHNRLYWYRQTLGQGPEFLTYFQNEAQLEKSRLLSDRFSAERPKGSFSTLEIQRTEQGDSAMYLCASSLEGTTGAFFGQGTRLTVV.

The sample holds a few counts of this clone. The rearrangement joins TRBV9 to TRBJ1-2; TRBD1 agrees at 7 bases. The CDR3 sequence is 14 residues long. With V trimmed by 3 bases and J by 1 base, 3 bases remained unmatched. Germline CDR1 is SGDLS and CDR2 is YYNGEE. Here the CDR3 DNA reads TGTGCCAGCAGCGCCACAGGGGATAACTATGGCTACACCTTC. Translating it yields CASSATGDNYGYTF.

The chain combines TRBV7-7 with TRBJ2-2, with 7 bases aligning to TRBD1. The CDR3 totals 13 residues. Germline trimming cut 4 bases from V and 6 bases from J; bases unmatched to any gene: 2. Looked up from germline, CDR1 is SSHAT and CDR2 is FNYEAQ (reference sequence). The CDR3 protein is CASSSGQAGELFF. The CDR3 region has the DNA TGTGCCAGCAGCTCCGGACAGGCCGGGGAGCTGTTTTTT.

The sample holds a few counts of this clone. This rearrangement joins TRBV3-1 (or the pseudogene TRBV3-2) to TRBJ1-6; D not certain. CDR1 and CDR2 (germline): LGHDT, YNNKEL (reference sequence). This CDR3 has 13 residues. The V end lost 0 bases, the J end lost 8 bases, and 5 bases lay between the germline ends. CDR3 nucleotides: TGTGCCAGCAGCCAAGAGTCGTATTCACCCCTCCACTTT. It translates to CASSQESYSPLHF.

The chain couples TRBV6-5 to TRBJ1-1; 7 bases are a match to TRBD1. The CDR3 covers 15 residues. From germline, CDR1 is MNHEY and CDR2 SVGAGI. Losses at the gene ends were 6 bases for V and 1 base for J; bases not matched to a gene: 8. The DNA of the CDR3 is TGTGCCAGCAGAATACCGACAGGGAAGAACACTGAAGCTTTCTTT. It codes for CASRIPTGKNTEAFF.

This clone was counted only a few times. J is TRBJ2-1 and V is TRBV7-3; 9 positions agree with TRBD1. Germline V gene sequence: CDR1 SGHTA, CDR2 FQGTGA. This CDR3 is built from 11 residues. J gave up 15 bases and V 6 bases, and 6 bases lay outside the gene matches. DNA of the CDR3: TGTGCCAGCAGTTCGGGACAGGGCTGGTTCTTC. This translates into CASSSGQGWFF.

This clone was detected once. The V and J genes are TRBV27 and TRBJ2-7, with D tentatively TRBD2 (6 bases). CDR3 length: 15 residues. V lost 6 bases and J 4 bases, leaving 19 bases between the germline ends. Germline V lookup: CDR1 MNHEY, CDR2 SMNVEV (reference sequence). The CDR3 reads CASSRKAGSQYEQYF. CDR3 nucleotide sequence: TGTGCCAGCAGCCGGAAGGCGGGAAGCCAATACGAGCAGTACTTC.